This record covers a single T cell receptor (beta chain). This CDR3 is built from 19 residues. The V and J ends lost 0 bases and 7 bases, in that order; junction bases with no gene match: 18. Germline CDR1 is SGHDN and CDR2 is FVKESK. This sample stems from a study of blood T cells in healthy people across ages. PCR was performed a second time for 7 to 11 cycles using a sample-barcoded 5' primer and a J-beta primer mix. Every cDNA molecule bore a tag from a template-switch adaptor containing 12 random nucleotides. MiXCR, applied by TCRdb to the 5' RACE reads, yields one record per CDR3 protein. The data show over a million distinct CDR3 sequences, 35% to 55% seen once. Each individual donor underwent a draw of approximately 9.6 milliliters of peripheral blood. Samples each had at least 5.5 micrograms of total RNA extracted.

The V call is TRBV14, the J call TRBJ2-7; 10 positions match TRBD2. The source material was blood. This sequence was found in a woman aged 55-69 years in good health. The CDR3 here is CASSQDSPGVAGGRREQYF. The DNA for the CDR3 is TGTGCCAGCAGCCAAGATTCTCCTGGGGTAGCGGGGGGACGGAGAGAGCAGTACTTC.